This T cell receptor beta chain was identified in a study of response to subunit inactivated influenza vaccine. A single record per CDR3 protein comes from TCRdb applying MiXCR to the RT-PCR reads. This table has roughly 620,000 distinct CDR3 sequences, around 10% appearing once. This CDR3 is built from 16 residues. The germline gives CDR1 MGHRA, CDR2 YSYEKL. Deletions cut 4 bases from V and 3 bases from J, with 15 bases between. The same sample was also used in a study of T cells expressing NK-cell markers. That report notes: UMIs were included in TCR beta cDNA generated by 5'RACE template switching. It was sorted CD3+CD56+NKG2C+, CD3+CD56+NKG2C- and CD3+CD56-NKG2C+ T cells that supplied the TCR beta repertoires. Most of the eight sequenced donors were HCMV-seropositive; one was seronegative. Top CD8+ clonotypes included the dominant CD3+CD56+NKG2C+ clonotypes in five to seven donors. For four donors, these clonotypes were likewise the leading ones in the CD3+CD56-NKG2C+ fraction.

The receptor was isolated from a man between 45 and 60 years old who received an inactivated influenza vaccine. The material sequenced was PBMCs from blood, taken on the day of vaccination. V gene TRBV4-1 combines with J gene TRBJ2-2; TRBD1 might be the D (6 bases). The chain's CDR3 is CASSLGTGIYTGELFF. The CDR3 DNA reads as TGCGCCAGCAGCCTGGGTACAGGGATTTACACCGGGGAGCTGTTTTTT.